This T cell receptor (beta chain) was sequenced for a study of T cell clones after liver transplantation. Whole-study context: In this trial, immunosuppression withdrawal was attempted within 2 years of liver transplant. Without induction therapy, subjects received standard immunosuppression until 12-24 months post-transplant. Patients counted as tolerant after at least one year off all immunosuppression, enzymes not exceeding twice normal.

Notes on this clone: Its antigen is unidentified.

The repertoire was sequenced with immunoSEQ multiplex PCR; TCRdb's copy has only in-frame clones and lacks some. The sample holds around 100,000 clones, around 80% seen once. General observations from the study: Post-transplant, graft-donor-reactive CD4 TCRbeta sequences in blood dropped significantly in most of the 8 subjects.

V lost 1 base to trimming and J lost 2 bases, with 11 bases between them. Germline loops: CDR1 SGHNT, CDR2 YENEEA. The CDR3 has 16 amino acids. This TCR was sampled from a human patient who received a liver transplant. The graft donor may account for some of the T cells. The specimen comprised CD4+ T cells from blood, sampled approximately 45 months after liver transplant. This chain joins TRBV11-3 and TRBJ2-2; tentatively, D is TRBD1 (5 bases). Here the CDR3 reads CASSLVGQGNTGELFF. CDR3 coding DNA: TGTGCCAGCAGCTTAGTGGGCCAGGGTAACACCGGGGAGCTGTTTTTT.